The present entry profiles one T cell receptor (beta chain) with its context. The sample originates from a study of technical replicates of blood from a handful of donors. The table came from immunoSEQ multiplex PCR; TCRdb's copy has only in-frame clones and leaves some out. The profile shows tens of thousands of clones, 80% to 95% of them singletons. CDR3 length equals 15 residues. With V trimmed by 5 bases and J by 1 base, 7 bases remained unmatched. Germline loops: CDR1 SGHNT, CDR2 YENEEA. Sequenced material: PBMCs. The chain couples TRBV11-3 to TRBJ1-1; 7 bases agree with TRBD1. The receptor was derived from a human donor in good health. Some clones in this sample may be carry-over from other donors' samples. DNA for the CDR3: TGTGCCAGCAGCCAGACAGGGAGACGGAACACTGAAGCTTTCTTT. Its translation is CASSQTGRRNTEAFF.